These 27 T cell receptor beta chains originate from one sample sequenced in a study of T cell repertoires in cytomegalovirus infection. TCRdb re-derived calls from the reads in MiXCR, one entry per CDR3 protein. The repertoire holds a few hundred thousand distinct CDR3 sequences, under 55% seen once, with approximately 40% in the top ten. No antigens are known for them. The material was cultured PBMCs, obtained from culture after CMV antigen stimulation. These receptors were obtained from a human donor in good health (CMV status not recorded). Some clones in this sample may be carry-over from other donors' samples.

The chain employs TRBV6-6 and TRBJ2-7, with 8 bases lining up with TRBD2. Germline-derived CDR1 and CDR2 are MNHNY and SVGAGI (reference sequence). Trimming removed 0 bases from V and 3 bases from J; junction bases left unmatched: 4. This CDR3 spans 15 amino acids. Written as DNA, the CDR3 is TGTGCCAGCAGTTACTCTCTCCTAGCGGGCTACGAGCAGTACTTC. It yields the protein CASSYSLLAGYEQYF.

The CDR3 loop is CASSAGGIYEQYF. The CDR3 coding sequence is TGTGCCAGCAGCGCAGGGGGCATCTACGAGCAGTACTTC. J is TRBJ2-7 and V is TRBV5-6; TRBD1 agrees at 8 bases. Per germline, CDR1 SGHDT and CDR2 YYEEEE. There are 13 residues in the CDR3. The V segment lost 4 bases and the J segment 3 bases; nucleotides outside the gene matches: 3.

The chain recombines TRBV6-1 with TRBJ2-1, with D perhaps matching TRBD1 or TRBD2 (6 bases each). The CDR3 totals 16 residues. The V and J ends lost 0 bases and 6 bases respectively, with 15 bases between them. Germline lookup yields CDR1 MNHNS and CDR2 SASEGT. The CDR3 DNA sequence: TGTGCCAGCAGTGAAGCGAGAGGGGGGCTCTTCAATGAGCAGTTCTTC. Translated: CASSEARGGLFNEQFF.

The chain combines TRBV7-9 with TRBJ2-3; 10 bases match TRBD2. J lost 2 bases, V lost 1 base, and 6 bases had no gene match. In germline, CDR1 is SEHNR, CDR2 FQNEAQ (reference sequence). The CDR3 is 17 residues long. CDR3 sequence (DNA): TGTGCCAGCAGCTTAGTTCCTAGCGGGGGTTACACAGATACGCAGTATTTT. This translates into CASSLVPSGGYTDTQYF.

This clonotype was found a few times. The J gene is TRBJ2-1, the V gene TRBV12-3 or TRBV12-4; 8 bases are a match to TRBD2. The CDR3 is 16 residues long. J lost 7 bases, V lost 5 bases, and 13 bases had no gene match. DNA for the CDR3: TGTGCCAGCAGTCGAATAACCGGGACTAGTGTGAATGAGCAGTTCTTC. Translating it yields CASSRITGTSVNEQFF.

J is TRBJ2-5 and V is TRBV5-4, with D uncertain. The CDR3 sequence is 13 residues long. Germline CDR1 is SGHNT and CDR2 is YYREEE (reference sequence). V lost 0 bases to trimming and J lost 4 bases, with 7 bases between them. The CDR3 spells CASSLGALETQYF. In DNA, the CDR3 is TGTGCCAGCAGCTTGGGGGCCCTAGAGACCCAGTACTTC. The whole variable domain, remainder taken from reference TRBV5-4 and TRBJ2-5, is ETGVTQSPTHLIKTRGQQVTLRCSSQSGHNTVSWYQQALGQGPQFIFQYYREEENGRGNFPPRFSGLQFPNYSSELNVNALELDDSALYLCASSLGALETQYFGPGTRLLVL.

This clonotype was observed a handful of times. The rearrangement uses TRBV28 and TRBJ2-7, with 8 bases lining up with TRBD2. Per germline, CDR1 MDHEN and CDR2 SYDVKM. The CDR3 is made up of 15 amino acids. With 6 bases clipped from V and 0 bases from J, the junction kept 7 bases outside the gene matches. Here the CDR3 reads CASSLPGTSSYEQYF. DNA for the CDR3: TGTGCCAGCAGCCTACCTGGGACTAGCTCCTACGAGCAGTACTTC.

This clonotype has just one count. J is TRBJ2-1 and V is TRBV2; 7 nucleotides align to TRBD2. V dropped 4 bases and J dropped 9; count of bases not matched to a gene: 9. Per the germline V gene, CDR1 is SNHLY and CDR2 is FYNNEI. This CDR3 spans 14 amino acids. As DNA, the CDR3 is TGTGCCAGCAGTGGTCTAGCGGTCTGGGGTGAGCAGTTCTTC. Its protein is CASSGLAVWGEQFF.

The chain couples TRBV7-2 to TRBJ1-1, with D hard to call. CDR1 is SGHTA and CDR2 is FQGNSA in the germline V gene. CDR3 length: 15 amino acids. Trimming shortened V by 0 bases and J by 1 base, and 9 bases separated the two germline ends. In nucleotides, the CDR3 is TGTGCCAGCAGCTTAGCGCCGGTACCGAACACTGAAGCTTTCTTT. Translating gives CASSLAPVPNTEAFF.

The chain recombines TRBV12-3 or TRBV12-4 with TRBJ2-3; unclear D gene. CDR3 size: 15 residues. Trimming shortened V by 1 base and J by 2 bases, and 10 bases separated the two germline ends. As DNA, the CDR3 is TGTGCCAGCAGTTTAGGCGACTCTCTCACAGATACGCAGTATTTT. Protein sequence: CASSLGDSLTDTQYF.

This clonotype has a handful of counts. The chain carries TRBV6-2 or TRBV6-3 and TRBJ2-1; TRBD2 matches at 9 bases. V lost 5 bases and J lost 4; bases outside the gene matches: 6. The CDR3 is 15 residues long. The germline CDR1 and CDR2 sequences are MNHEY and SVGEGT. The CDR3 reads CASSLQRGDYNEQFF. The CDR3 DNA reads TGTGCCAGCAGTCTTCAGCGGGGGGATTACAATGAGCAGTTCTTC.

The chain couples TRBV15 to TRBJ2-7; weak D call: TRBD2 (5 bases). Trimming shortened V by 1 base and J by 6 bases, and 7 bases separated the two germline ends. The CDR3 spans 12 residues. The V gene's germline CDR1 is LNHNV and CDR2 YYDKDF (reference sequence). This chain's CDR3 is CATSRAGSEQYF. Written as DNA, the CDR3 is TGTGCCACCAGCAGAGCTGGGAGCGAGCAGTACTTC. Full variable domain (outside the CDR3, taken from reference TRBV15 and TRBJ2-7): DAMVIQNPRYQVTQFGKPVTLSCSQTLNHNVMYWYQQKSSQAPKLLFHYYDKDFNNEADTPDNFQSRRPNTSFCFLDIRSPGLGDTAMYLCATSRAGSEQYFGPGTRLTVT.

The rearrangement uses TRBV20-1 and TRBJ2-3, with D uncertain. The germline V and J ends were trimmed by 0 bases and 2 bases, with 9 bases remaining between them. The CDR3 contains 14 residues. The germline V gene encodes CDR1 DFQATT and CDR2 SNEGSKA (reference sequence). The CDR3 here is CSARDGRFTDTQYF. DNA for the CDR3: TGCAGTGCTAGAGATGGACGGTTCACAGATACGCAGTATTTT.

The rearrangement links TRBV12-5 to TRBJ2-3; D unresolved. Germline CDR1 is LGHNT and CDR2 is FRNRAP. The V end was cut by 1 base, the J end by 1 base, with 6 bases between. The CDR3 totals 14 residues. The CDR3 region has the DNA TGTGCTAGTGGTTTGGGGCAGGGCACAGATACGCAGTATTTT. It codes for CASGLGQGTDTQYF.

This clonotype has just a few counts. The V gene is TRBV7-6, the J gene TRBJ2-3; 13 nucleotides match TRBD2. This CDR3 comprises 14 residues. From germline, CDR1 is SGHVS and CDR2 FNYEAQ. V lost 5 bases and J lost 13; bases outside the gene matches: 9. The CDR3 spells CASSPRTSGSGKYF. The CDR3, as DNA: TGTGCCAGCAGCCCCCGGACTAGCGGGAGCGGGAAGTATTTT.

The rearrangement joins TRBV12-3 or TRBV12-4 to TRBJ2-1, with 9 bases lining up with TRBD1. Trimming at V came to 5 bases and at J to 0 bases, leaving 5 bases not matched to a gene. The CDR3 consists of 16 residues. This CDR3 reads CASSGQGSFSYNEQFF. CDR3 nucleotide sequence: TGTGCCAGCAGTGGACAGGGGTCGTTCTCCTACAATGAGCAGTTCTTC.

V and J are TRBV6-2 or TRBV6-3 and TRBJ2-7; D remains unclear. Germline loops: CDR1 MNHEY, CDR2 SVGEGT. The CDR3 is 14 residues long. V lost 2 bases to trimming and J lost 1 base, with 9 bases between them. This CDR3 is CASSYEYRSYEQYF. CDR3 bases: TGTGCCAGCAGTTACGAATATCGTTCCTACGAGCAGTACTTC.

CDR3 in amino acids: CASSIQDGGLWAHLHF. DNA for the CDR3: TGTGCCAGTAGTATCCAGGACGGAGGACTCTGGGCCCATCTGCATTTT. The rearrangement joins TRBV19 to TRBJ1-5; D gene ambiguous. Deletions cut 3 bases from V and 15 bases from J, with 27 bases between. The CDR3 length is 16 residues. Germline CDR1 is LNHDA and CDR2 is SQIVND (reference sequence).

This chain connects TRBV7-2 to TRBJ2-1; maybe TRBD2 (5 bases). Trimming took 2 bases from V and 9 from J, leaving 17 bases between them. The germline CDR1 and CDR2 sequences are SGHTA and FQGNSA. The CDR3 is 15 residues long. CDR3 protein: CASSLRAFRDGEQFF. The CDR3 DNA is TGTGCCAGCAGCTTAAGAGCGTTCCGGGATGGTGAGCAGTTCTTC.

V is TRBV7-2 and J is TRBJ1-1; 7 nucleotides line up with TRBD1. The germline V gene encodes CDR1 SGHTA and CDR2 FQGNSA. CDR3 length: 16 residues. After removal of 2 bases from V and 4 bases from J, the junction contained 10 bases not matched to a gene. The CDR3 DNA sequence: TGTGCCAGCAGCTTATTGACAGGGCACATGGGCACTGAAGCTTTCTTT. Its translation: CASSLLTGHMGTEAFF.

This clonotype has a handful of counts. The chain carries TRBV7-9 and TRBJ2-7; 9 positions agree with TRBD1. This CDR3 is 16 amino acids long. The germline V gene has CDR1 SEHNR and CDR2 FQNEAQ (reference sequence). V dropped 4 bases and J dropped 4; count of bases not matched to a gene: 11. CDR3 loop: CASSYTTGTGSYEQYF. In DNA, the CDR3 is TGTGCCAGCAGCTACACCACCGGGACAGGGTCGTACGAGCAGTACTTC.

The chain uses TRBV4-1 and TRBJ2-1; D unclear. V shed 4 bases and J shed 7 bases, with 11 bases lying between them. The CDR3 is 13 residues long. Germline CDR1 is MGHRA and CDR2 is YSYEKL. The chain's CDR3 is CASSPSRANEQFF. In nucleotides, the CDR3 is TGCGCCAGCAGCCCCTCCCGGGCGAATGAGCAGTTCTTC.

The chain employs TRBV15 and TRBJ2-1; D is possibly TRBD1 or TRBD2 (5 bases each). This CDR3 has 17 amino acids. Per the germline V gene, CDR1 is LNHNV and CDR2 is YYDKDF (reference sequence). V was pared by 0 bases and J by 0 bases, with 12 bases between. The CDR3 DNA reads TGTGCCACCAGCAGAGATCCGGGGACGATCTCCTACAATGAGCAGTTCTTC. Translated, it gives CATSRDPGTISYNEQFF.

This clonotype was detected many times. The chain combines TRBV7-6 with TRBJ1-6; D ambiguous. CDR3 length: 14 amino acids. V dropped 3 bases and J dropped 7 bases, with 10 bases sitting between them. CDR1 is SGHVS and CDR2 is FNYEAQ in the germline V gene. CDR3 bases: TGTGCCAGCAGCTTCGGGCGGAAAAATTCACCCCTCCACTTT. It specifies CASSFGRKNSPLHF.

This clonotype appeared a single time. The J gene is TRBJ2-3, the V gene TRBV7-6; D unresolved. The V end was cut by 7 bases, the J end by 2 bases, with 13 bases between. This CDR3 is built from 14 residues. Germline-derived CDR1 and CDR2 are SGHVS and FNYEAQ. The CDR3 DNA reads TGTGCCAGCACCCTTCAATTCCCCACAGATACGCAGTATTTT. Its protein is CASTLQFPTDTQYF.

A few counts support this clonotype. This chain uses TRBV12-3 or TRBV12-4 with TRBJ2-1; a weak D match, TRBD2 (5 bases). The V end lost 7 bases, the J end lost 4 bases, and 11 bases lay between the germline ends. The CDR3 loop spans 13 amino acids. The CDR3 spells CASTGVGYNEQFF. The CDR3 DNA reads TGTGCCAGCACCGGGGTGGGGTACAATGAGCAGTTCTTC.

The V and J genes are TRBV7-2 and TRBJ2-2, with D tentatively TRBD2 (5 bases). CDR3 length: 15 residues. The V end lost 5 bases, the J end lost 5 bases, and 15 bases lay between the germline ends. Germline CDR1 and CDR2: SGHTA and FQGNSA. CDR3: CASSPPGGWTGELFF. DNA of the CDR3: TGTGCCAGCAGCCCCCCCGGCGGGTGGACCGGGGAGCTGTTTTTT.